Listed below are T cell receptor beta chains from one sample, sequenced in a study of neurological immune-mediated disorders. TCRdb reprocessed the 5' RACE reads via MiXCR and lists one record per CDR3 protein. This table has tens of thousands of distinct CDR3 sequences, more than 9.5% appearing once. Specimen: PBMCs. The receptors derive from a man aged 25-45 years in good health. Both conserved end residues are part of each CDR3. A D gene is named only where the DNA matches it firmly. Size tells how often a clone was seen (once, few, many) or the class of an expanded clone, and some rows leave it out.

many	TRBV20-1	-	TRBJ2-6	CSASSPEGGGANVLTF	TGCAGTGCTAGCAGCCCGGAGGGCGGTGGGGCCAACGTCCTGACTTTC
many	TRBV10-3	-	TRBJ1-5	CAISESDSGNQPQHF	TGTGCCATCAGTGAGTCGGACAGTGGCAATCAGCCCCAGCATTTT
many	TRBV12-3/TRBV12-4	-	TRBJ2-1	CASSKAGNEQFF	TGTGCCAGCAGCAAAGCGGGCAATGAGCAGTTCTTC
few	TRBV9	-	TRBJ1-2	CASSRGRALNYGYTF	TGTGCCAGCAGCCGTGGCAGGGCGTTGAACTATGGCTACACCTTC
many	TRBV5-1	TRBD1	TRBJ2-3	CASSRPGQGDGTDTQYF	TGCGCCAGCAGCCGACCCGGACAGGGGGACGGCACAGATACGCAGTATTTT
few	TRBV20-1	-	TRBJ2-7	CSAKGRGSDEQYF	TGCAGTGCTAAGGGACGAGGGAGCGACGAGCAGTACTTC
-	TRBV7-2	-	TRBJ2-7	CASSASSNGFADYEQYF	TGTGCCAGCAGCGCTTCCTCCAATGGTTTTGCGGACTACGAGCAGTACTTC
many	TRBV4-1	TRBD1	TRBJ2-2	CASSQQTGRTGELFF	TGCGCCAGCAGCCAACAGACAGGGCGGACCGGGGAGCTGTTTTTT
many	TRBV7-9	TRBD1	TRBJ2-1	CASSSQTGGRNEQFF	TGTGCCAGCAGTTCCCAGACAGGGGGTAGGAATGAGCAGTTCTTC
many	TRBV3-1	TRBD2	TRBJ2-1	CASSSGTSRHVNNEQFF	TGTGCCAGCAGCTCAGGGACTAGCCGACACGTCAACAATGAGCAGTTCTTC
many	TRBV5-1	-	TRBJ2-4	CASSLDGSQNIQYF	TGCGCCAGCAGCTTGGATGGTTCCCAAAACATTCAGTACTTC
many	TRBV29-1	TRBD2	TRBJ2-1	CSVDGRASGEQFF	TGCAGCGTTGACGGGAGGGCCTCCGGTGAGCAGTTTTTC
many	TRBV7-3	-	TRBJ2-1	CASSLSLGRLNEQFF	TGTGCCAGCAGCTTAAGTCTAGGCCGCCTCAATGAGCAGTTCTTC
many	TRBV20-1	TRBD1	TRBJ2-2	CSAPDRGSTGELFF	TGCAGTGCTCCGGACAGGGGGAGCACCGGGGAGCTGTTTTTT
few	TRBV25-1	-	TRBJ2-3	CASSNTRASTDTQYF	TGTGCCAGCAGCAACACAAGAGCTAGCACAGATACGCAGTATTTT
many	TRBV6-6	TRBD1	TRBJ1-6	CASSSGQGDSPLHF	TGTGCCAGCAGTTCGGGACAGGGGGACTCACCCCTCCACTTT
many	TRBV20-1	-	TRBJ2-3	CSARVPPNTDTQYF	TGCAGTGCTAGAGTACCCCCCAATACAGATACGCAGTATTTT
medium-sized	TRBV5-1	-	TRBJ2-7	CASSNNYEQYF	TGCGCCAGCAGCAACAACTACGAGCAGTACTTC
many	TRBV5-5	-	TRBJ2-7	CASSHGQTTSYEQYF	TGTGCCAGCAGCCACGGACAGACCACCTCCTACGAGCAGTACTTC
many	TRBV7-9	-	TRBJ2-5	CASSPRATEETQYF	TGTGCCAGCAGCCCCCGGGCGACAGAAGAGACCCAGTACTTC
many	TRBV4-1	-	TRBJ2-5	CASSQGLGRETQYF	TGCGCCAGCAGCCAGGGCCTGGGGCGTGAGACCCAGTACTTC
many	TRBV6-6	-	TRBJ2-2	CATSSTNTGELFF	TGTGCCACGTCCTCTACGAACACCGGGGAGCTGTTTTTT
-	TRBV18	TRBD1	TRBJ2-7	CASSHPQGARDEQYF	TGTGCCAGCTCACACCCTCAGGGGGCAAGGGACGAGCAGTACTTC
-	TRBV28	-	TRBJ2-5	CASSHSGQREETQYF	TGTGCCAGCAGTCACTCGGGACAGCGGGAAGAGACCCAGTACTTC
many	TRBV29-1	-	TRBJ2-1	CSVGWNEQFF	TGCAGCGTTGGGTGGAATGAGCAGTTCTTC
many	TRBV6-1	TRBD1	TRBJ2-5	CASSERRNRGEETQYF	TGTGCCAGCAGTGAGAGACGAAACAGGGGAGAAGAGACCCAGTACTTC
many	TRBV10-3	TRBD2	TRBJ2-3	CAISGLAGGPGDTQYF	TGTGCCATCAGTGGACTAGCGGGAGGGCCAGGAGATACGCAGTATTTT
many	TRBV28	-	TRBJ2-1	CASSLPNSLYNEQFF	TGTGCCAGCAGTTTGCCTAACTCCCTCTACAATGAGCAGTTCTTC
many	TRBV30	-	TRBJ1-1	CAWSSYGEAFF	TGTGCCTGGAGTAGTTATGGTGAAGCTTTCTTT
many	TRBV18	TRBD2	TRBJ2-1	CASAGDGSYNEQFF	TGTGCCAGCGCGGGGGACGGATCCTACAATGAGCAGTTCTTC
many	TRBV28	-	TRBJ2-7	CASSSVAVPSYEQYF	TGTGCCAGCAGTTCCGTAGCGGTCCCTTCCTACGAGCAGTACTTC
many	TRBV20-1	TRBD1	TRBJ1-5	CSSASVGTGVSQPQHF	TGCAGTTCTGCAAGCGTCGGGACAGGGGTTTCTCAGCCCCAGCATTTT
many	TRBV28	TRBD1	TRBJ2-7	CASSSADRDRSYEQYF	TGTGCCAGCAGTTCGGCGGACCGGGACAGATCCTACGAGCAGTACTTC
-	TRBV12-3/TRBV12-4	TRBD2	TRBJ2-7	CASSSWGLAGRSYEQYF	TGTGCCAGCAGCTCTTGGGGACTAGCGGGAAGATCCTACGAGCAGTACTTC
-	TRBV19	-	TRBJ1-6	CASSMSDRLNSPLHF	TGTGCCAGTAGCATGTCCGACAGACTTAATTCACCCCTCCACTTT
many	TRBV6-5	-	TRBJ1-5	CASSYGVGSNQPQHF	TGTGCCAGCAGTTACGGGGTTGGTAGCAATCAGCCCCAGCATTTT
-	TRBV7-6	-	TRBJ2-1	CASSLERVYNEQFF	TGTGCCAGCAGCTTAGAGCGGGTCTACAATGAGCAGTTCTTC
many	TRBV20-1	-	TRBJ2-1	CSAREVAQDEQFF	TGCAGTGCTAGAGAGGTAGCTCAGGATGAGCAGTTCTTC
-	TRBV20-1	-	TRBJ1-4	CSAPWRATRFEKLFF	TGCAGTGCTCCCTGGCGGGCGACTCGATTTGAAAAACTGTTTTTT
many	TRBV19	-	TRBJ2-3	CASSRDFYTDTQYF	TGTGCCAGTTCCCGGGACTTTTACACAGATACGCAGTATTTT
many	TRBV9	-	TRBJ2-2	CASSAYLRDTGELFF	TGTGCCAGCAGCGCCTATCTAAGGGACACCGGGGAGCTGTTTTTT
many	TRBV20-1	TRBD2	TRBJ2-1	CSARAIEGTREFF	TGCAGTGCTAGAGCAATTGAGGGGACTAGGGAGTTCTTC
medium-sized	TRBV10-3	TRBD2	TRBJ2-1	CAISGLADSYNEQFF	TGTGCCATCAGTGGACTAGCGGATTCCTACAATGAGCAGTTCTTC
many	TRBV20-1	-	TRBJ2-7	CSPGVQGGSYEQYF	TGCAGTCCCGGGGTGCAGGGGGGCTCCTACGAGCAGTACTTC